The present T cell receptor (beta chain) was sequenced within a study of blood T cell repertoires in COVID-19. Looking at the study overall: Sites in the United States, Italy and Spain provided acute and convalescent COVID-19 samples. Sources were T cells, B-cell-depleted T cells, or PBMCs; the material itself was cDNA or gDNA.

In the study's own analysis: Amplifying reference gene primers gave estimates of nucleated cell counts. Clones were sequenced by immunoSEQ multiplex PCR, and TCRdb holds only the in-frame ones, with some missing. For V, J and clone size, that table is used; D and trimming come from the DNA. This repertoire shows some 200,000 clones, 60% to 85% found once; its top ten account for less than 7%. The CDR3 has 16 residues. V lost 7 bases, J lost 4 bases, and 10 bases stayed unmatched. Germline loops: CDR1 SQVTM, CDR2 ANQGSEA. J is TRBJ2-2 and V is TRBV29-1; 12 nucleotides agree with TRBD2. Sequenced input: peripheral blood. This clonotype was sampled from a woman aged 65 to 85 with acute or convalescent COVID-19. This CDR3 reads CSAKTSGRPSTGELFF. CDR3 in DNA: TGCAGCGCAAAAACTAGCGGGAGGCCGAGCACCGGGGAGCTGTTTTTT.